This record concerns one TCR beta chain sequence. These data are taken from a study of T cell changes during pregnancy in multiple sclerosis. The table came from immunoSEQ multiplex PCR; TCRdb's copy has only in-frame clones and leaves some out. The top ten hold under 2.5% of the sample, which has fewer than 100,000 clones, about nine tenths seen once. The CDR3 runs 16 residues. CDR1 is SGHVT, CDR2 SQSDAQ, per germline. V trimming: 3 bases; J trimming: 3 bases; junction bases outside the gene matches: 11. The rearrangement links TRBV7-4 to TRBJ2-7, with TRBD1 matching 7 bases. The input for sequencing was peripheral blood, taken before pregnancy. This TCR came from a female donor with multiple sclerosis, enrolled in a pregnancy study. As DNA, the CDR3 is TGTGCCAGCAGCTTCGGACAGGTGCGAATCTACTACGAGCAGTACTTC. As protein: CASSFGQVRIYYEQYF.